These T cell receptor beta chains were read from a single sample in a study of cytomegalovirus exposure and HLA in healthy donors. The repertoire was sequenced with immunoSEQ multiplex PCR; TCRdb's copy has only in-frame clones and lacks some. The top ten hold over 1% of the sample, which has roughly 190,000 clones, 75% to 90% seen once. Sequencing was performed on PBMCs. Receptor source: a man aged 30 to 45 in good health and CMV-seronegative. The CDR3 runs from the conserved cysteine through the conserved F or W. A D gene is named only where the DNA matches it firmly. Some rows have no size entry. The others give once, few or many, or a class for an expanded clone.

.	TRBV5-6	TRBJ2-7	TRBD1	CASSFGTGGNYEQYF	TGTGCCAGCAGCTTCGGGACAGGGGGTAATTACGAGCAGTACTTC
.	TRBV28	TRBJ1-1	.	CASSLNREGAEAFF	TGTGCCAGCAGTTTAAACAGGGAAGGGGCTGAAGCTTTCTTT
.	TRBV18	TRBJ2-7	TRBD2	CASSPTSGRAGEQYF	TGTGCCAGCTCACCGACTAGCGGGAGGGCCGGGGAGCAGTACTTC
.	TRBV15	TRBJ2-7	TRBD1	CATSNRDRDYEQYF	TGTGCCACCAGCAACCGGGACAGGGACTACGAGCAGTACTTC
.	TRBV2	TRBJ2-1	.	CASSETRSYNEQFF	TGTGCCAGCAGTGAGACACGCTCCTACAATGAGCAGTTCTTC
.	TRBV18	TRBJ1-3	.	CASSPSRELVNTIYF	TGTGCCAGCTCACCATCACGGGAATTGGTAAACACCATATATTTT
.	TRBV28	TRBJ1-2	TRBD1	CASRYTGGGYGYTF	TGTGCCAGCAGGTATACAGGGGGAGGATATGGCTACACCTTC
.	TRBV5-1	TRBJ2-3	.	CASSLGLATSTDTQYF	TGCGCCAGCAGCTTGGGGCTAGCGACTAGCACAGATACGCAGTATTTT
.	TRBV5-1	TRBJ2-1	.	CASSSLGTSSDNEQFF	TGCGCCAGCAGCTCCCTCGGGACATCGTCCGACAATGAGCAGTTCTTC
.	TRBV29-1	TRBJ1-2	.	CSVAGSYGYTF	TGCAGCGTGGCCGGGTCTTATGGCTACACCTTC
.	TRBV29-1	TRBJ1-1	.	CSVEEVTGRRRNTEAFF	TGCAGCGTTGAAGAGGTCACAGGGCGAAGACGTAACACTGAAGCTTTCTTT
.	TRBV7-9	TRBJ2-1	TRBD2	CASSSLLARNAYNEQFF	TGTGCCAGCAGCTCATTACTAGCGAGGAACGCCTACAATGAGCAGTTCTTC
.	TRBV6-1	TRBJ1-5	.	CASTRETLGNQPQHF	TGTGCCAGCACGAGGGAGACACTGGGCAATCAGCCCCAGCATTTT
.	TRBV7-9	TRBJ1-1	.	CSSSYTGAMNTEAFF	TGTTCCAGCAGCTACACGGGAGCCATGAACACTGAAGCTTTCTTT
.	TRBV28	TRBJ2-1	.	CASTNRPTEYNEQFF	TGTGCCAGCACCAATCGACCTACAGAATACAATGAGCAGTTCTTC
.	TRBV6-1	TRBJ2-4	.	CASSEAQGPRGRDIQYF	TGTGCCAGCAGTGAAGCGCAGGGCCCCAGGGGTCGGGACATTCAGTACTTC
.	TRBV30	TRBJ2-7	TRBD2	CAWTKIGRGFEQYF	TGTGCCTGGACCAAAATTGGGAGGGGTTTTGAGCAGTACTTC
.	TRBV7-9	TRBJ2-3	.	CASSLPADSYTTDTQYF	TGTGCCAGCAGCTTACCTGCTGACAGCTACACCACAGATACGCAGTATTTT
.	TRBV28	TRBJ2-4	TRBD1	CASSYPQGANIQYF	TGTGCCAGCAGCTACCCCCAGGGGGCAAACATTCAGTACTTC
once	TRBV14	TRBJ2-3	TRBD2	CASSQQRGGRIDTQYF	TGTGCCAGCAGCCAGCAGCGGGGGGGCCGGATAGATACGCAGTATTTT
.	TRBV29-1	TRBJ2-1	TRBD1	CSVASRQGTVRDEQFF	TGCAGCGTGGCCTCCCGACAGGGGACTGTGAGAGATGAGCAGTTCTTC
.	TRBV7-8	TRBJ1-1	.	CASSLVAGEVTEAFF	TGTGCCAGCAGCTTAGTGGCGGGGGAAGTCACTGAAGCTTTCTTT
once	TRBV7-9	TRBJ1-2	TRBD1	CASSAGGSGYTF	TGTGCCAGCAGCGCAGGGGGCTCTGGCTACACCTTC
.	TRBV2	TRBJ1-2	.	CASSEPNYGHTF	TGTGCCAGCAGTGAACCCAACTATGGCCACACCTTC
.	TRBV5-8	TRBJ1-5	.	CASSMTVVYQPQHF	TGTGCCAGCAGTATGACAGTTGTCTATCAGCCCCAGCATTTT
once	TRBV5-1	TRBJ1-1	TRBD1	CASSLGTGGVTEAFF	TGCGCCAGCAGCCTTGGGACAGGCGGGGTCACTGAAGCTTTCTTT
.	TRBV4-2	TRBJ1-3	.	CASRGLSSGNTIYF	TGTGCCAGCAGGGGACTTAGCTCTGGAAACACCATATATTTT
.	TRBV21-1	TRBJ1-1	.	CASTQRGGDTEAFF	TGTGCCAGCACTCAGAGGGGGGGGGACACTGAAGCTTTCTTT
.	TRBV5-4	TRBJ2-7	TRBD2	CASSQGTSGKYEQYF	TGTGCCAGCAGCCAAGGGACTAGCGGGAAGTACGAGCAGTACTTC
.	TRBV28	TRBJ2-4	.	CASSLGGGGVEKDIQYF	TGTGCCAGCAGTTTAGGCGGGGGCGGTGTGGAAAAGGACATTCAGTACTTC
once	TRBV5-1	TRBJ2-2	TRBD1	CASSRQGDANTGELFF	TGCGCCAGCAGCCGACAGGGGGATGCGAACACCGGGGAGCTGTTTTTT
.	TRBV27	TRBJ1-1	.	CASSGRGVNTEAFF	TGTGCCAGCAGTGGGAGAGGAGTGAACACTGAAGCTTTCTTT
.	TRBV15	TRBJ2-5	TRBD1	CATSTRDRGVQETQYF	TGTGCCACCAGCACCCGGGACAGGGGGGTCCAAGAGACCCAGTACTTC
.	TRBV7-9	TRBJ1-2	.	CASSLVSGYDGYTF	TGTGCCAGCAGCTTAGTATCGGGGTATGATGGCTACACCTTC
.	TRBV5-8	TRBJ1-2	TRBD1	CASSLSRGQGPYGYTF	TGTGCCAGCAGCTTGTCAAGGGGACAGGGTCCCTATGGCTACACCTTC
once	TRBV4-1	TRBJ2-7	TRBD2	CASSHRLAGPYEQYF	TGCGCCAGCAGCCACCGACTAGCGGGGCCCTACGAGCAGTACTTC
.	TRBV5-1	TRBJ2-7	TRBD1	CASSWGSPRGEQYF	TGCGCCAGCAGCTGGGGGTCGCCCAGGGGGGAGCAGTACTTC
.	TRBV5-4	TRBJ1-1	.	CASSFGEGMGTEAFF	TGTGCCAGCAGCTTTGGGGAGGGAATGGGGACTGAAGCTTTCTTT
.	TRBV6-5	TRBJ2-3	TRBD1	CASRDRTGRYTQYF	TGTGCCAGCAGAGACCGGACAGGGAGATATACGCAGTATTTT
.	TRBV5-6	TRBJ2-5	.	CASSSGFVETQYF	TGTGCCAGCAGCTCGGGATTTGTGGAGACCCAGTACTTC
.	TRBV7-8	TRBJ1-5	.	CASSLVRRALYSNQPQHF	TGTGCCAGCAGCTTAGTAAGGAGGGCCCTTTATAGCAATCAGCCCCAGCATTTT
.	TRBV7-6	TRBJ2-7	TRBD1	CASSLDRGDYEQYF	TGTGCCAGCAGTCTGGACAGGGGGGATTACGAGCAGTACTTC
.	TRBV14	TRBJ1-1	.	CASSFGGWNTEAFF	TGTGCCAGCAGCTTTGGGGGGTGGAACACTGAAGCTTTCTTT
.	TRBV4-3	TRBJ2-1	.	CASSQDSGYQQFF	TGCGCCAGCAGCCAAGATTCAGGATATCAGCAGTTCTTC
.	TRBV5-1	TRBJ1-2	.	CASSLYTATYGYTF	TGCGCCAGCAGCTTGTATACAGCCACCTATGGCTACACCTTC
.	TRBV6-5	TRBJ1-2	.	CASIGGGGYTF	TGTGCCAGCATCGGAGGTGGTGGCTACACCTTC